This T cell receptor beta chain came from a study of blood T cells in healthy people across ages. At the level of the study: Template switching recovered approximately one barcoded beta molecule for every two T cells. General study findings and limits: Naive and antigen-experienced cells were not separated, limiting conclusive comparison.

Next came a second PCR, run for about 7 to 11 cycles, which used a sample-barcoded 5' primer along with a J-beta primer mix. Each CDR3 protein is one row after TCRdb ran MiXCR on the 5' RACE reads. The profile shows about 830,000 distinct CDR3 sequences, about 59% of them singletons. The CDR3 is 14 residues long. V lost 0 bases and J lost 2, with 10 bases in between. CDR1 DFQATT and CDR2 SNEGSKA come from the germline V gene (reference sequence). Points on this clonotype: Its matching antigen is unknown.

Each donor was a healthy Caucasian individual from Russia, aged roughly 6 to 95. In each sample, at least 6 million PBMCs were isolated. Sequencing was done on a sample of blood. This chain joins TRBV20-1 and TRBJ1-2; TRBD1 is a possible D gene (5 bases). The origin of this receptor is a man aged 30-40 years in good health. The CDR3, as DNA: TGCAGTGCTAGAGATTGGGCAGGGAACTATGGCTACACCTTC. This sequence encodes CSARDWAGNYGYTF.